This TCR beta chain comes out of a study of post-analysis software for immune sequencing data. TCR beta cDNA libraries had unique molecular identifiers. TCRdb reanalysed the PCR reads using MiXCR and keeps one entry per CDR3 protein. Of 450,000 to 700,000 distinct CDR3 sequences in the sample, roughly 47% were seen once. This clonotype was seen only a few times. What it binds is not known. Study-wide points: Controls' normalized Chao1 diversity significantly exceeded that of multiple sclerosis patients. F measure clustering grouped samples strongly by preparation batch.

The receptor was isolated from a girl aged 5-17 years with multiple sclerosis. The sample comprised blood.

The CDR3 sequence: CASSLVWGGSYNEQFF. DNA for the CDR3: TGTGCCAGCAGCTTAGTATGGGGGGGCTCCTACAATGAGCAGTTCTTC. The V call is TRBV11-1, the J call TRBJ2-1, with 7 nucleotides matching TRBD2. CDR1 is SGHAT and CDR2 is FQDESV in the germline V gene (reference sequence). The CDR3 covers 16 residues. Trimming at V came to 1 base and at J to 0 bases, leaving 3 bases not matched to a gene.